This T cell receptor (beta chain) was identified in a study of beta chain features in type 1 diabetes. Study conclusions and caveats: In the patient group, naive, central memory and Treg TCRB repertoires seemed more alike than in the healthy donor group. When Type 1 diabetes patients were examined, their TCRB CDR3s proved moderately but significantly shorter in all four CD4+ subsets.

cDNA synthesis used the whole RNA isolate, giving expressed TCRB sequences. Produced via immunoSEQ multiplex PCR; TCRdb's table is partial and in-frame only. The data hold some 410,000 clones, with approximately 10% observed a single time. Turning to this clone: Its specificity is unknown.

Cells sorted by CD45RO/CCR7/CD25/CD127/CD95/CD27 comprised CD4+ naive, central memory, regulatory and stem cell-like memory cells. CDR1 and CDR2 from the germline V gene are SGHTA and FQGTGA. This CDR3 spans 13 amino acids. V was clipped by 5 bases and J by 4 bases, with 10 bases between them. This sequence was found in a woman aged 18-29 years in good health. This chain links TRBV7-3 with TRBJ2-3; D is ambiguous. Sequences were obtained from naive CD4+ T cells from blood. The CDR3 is CASSLLGADTQYF. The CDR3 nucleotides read TGTGCCAGCAGCCTTCTAGGAGCAGATACGCAGTATTTT.